This T cell receptor beta chain was sequenced during a study of T cell changes during pregnancy in multiple sclerosis. This clone appeared a single time. This CDR3 region has 15 residues. Trimming left V 3 bases short and J 4 bases short, with 16 bases between. CDR1 SGHAT and CDR2 FQNNGV come from the germline V gene. Profiling relied on immunoSEQ multiplex PCR, and the TCRdb table lists in-frame clones only, not all of them. The table has approximately 61,000 clones, over 85% seen once. The clonotype was recovered from a female donor in good health, enrolled as a control in a pregnancy study. Source: peripheral blood, taken in the first trimester of pregnancy. The J gene is TRBJ2-7, the V gene TRBV11-2, with D tentatively TRBD2 (5 bases). This chain's CDR3 is CASSLTRDRQYEQYF. The CDR3 DNA follows: TGTGCCAGCAGCTTGACCCGGGATAGGCAGTACGAGCAGTACTTC.